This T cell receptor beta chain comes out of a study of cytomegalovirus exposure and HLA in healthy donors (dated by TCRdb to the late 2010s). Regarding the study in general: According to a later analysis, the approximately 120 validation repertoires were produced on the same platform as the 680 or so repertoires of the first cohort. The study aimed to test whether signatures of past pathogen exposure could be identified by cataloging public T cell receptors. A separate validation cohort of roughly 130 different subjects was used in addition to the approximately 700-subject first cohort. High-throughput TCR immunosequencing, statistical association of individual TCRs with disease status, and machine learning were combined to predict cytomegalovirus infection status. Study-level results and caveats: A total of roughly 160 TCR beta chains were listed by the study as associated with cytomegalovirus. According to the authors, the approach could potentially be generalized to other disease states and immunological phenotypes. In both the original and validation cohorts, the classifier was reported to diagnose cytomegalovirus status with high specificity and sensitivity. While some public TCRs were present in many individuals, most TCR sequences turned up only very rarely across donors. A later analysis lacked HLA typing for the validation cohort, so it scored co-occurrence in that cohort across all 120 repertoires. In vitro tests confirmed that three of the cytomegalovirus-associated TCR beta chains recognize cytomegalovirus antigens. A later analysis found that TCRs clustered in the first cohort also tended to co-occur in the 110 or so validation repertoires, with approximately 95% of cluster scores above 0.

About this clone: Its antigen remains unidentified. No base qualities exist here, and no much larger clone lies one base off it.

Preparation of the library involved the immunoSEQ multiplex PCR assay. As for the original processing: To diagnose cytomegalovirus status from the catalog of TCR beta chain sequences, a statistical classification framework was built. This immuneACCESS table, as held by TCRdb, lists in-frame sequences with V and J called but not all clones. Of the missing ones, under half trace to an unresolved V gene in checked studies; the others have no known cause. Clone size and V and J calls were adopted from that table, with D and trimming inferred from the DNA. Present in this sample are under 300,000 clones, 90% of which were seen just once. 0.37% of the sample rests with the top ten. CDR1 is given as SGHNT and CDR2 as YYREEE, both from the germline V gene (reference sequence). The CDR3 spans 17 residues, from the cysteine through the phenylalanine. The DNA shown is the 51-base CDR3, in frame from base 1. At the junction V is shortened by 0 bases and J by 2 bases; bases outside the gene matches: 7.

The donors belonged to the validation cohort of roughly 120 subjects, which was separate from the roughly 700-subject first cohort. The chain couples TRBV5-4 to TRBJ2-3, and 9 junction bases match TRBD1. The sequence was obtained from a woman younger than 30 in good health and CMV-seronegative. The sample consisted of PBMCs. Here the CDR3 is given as CASSLVGWDRDTDTQYF. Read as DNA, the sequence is TGTGCCAGCAGCTTGGTGGGGTGGGACAGGGACACAGATACGCAGTATTTT.